The 23 T cell receptor beta chains reported below all come from one sample, sequenced in a study of fetal regulatory T cell absence and autoimmunity. The method was immunoSEQ multiplex PCR; TCRdb's version includes in-frame clones alone and lacks a portion of them. The data show some 87,000 clones, more than 70% seen once. Sequencing was done on a sample of pancreas tissue. Receptors were obtained from a male donor with IPEX syndrome.

The V gene is TRBV11-2, the J gene TRBJ1-2; D remains unclear. This CDR3 is built from 12 residues. Trimming took off 5 bases at V and 6 bases at J, with 10 bases between the two ends. CDR1 is SGHAT, CDR2 FQNNGV, per germline. CDR3 DNA: TGTGCCAGCAGCCTTACTGGGGATGGCTACACCTTC. As protein: CASSLTGDGYTF.

V is TRBV7-6 and J is TRBJ2-1; 10 bases line up with TRBD2. This CDR3 region has 16 residues. V lost 3 bases and J lost 7; bases outside the gene matches: 9. Germline-derived CDR1 and CDR2 are SGHVS and FNYEAQ. Written as DNA, the CDR3 is TGTGCCAGCAGCTTGGCCGGACTAGCGGATTTGAATGAGCAGTTCTTC. Translation: CASSLAGLADLNEQFF.

The V call is TRBV11-2, the J call TRBJ2-3, with 11 bases matching TRBD2. Germline CDR1 SGHAT, CDR2 FQNNGV. The junction had 9 bases not matched to a gene; V was cut back by 5 bases and J by 2 bases. This CDR3 has 17 residues. CDR3 amino acids: CASSPWGTSGLTDTQYF. For the CDR3, the DNA is TGTGCCAGCAGCCCTTGGGGGACTAGCGGCCTCACAGATACGCAGTATTTT. The whole variable domain, remainder taken from reference TRBV11-2 and TRBJ2-3, is EAGVAQSPRYKIIEKRQSVAFWCNPISGHATLYWYQQILGQGPKLLIQFQNNGVVDDSQLPKDRFSAERLKGVDSTLKIQPAKLEDSAVYLCASSPWGTSGLTDTQYFGPGTRLTVL.

The chain combines TRBV7-2 with TRBJ2-2, with 12 nucleotides matching TRBD2. J gave up 7 bases and V 1 base, and 4 bases lay outside the gene matches. This CDR3 region has 16 residues. The germline CDR1 and CDR2 sequences are SGHTA and FQGNSA. The chain's CDR3 is CASSLGLAGVNGELFF. The CDR3 nucleotides are TGTGCCAGCAGCTTAGGACTAGCGGGAGTGAACGGGGAGCTGTTTTTT.

This clone was seen only once. The V and J genes are TRBV27 and TRBJ2-7, with 8 nucleotides matching TRBD1. The V and J ends lost 3 bases and 2 bases, in that order; junction bases with no gene match: 3. The length of the CDR3 is 14 residues. The V gene's germline CDR1 is MNHEY and CDR2 SMNVEV (reference sequence). The CDR3 DNA sequence: TGTGCCAGCAGTTTCCGACAGGGGACCTACGAGCAGTACTTC. Protein: CASSFRQGTYEQYF.

V is TRBV21-1 and J is TRBJ1-2. TRBV21-1 corresponds to a pseudogene. The CDR3 length is 15 residues. CDR3 sequence: CASSNAGGTSYGYTF. Here the CDR3 DNA reads TGTGCCAGCAGCAATGCTGGAGGGACGTCCTATGGCTACACCTTC.

The J gene is TRBJ2-1, the V gene TRBV30, with 9 bases aligning to TRBD2. The CDR3 covers 16 residues. The V segment lost 3 bases and the J segment 0 bases; nucleotides outside the gene matches: 6. Germline V gene lookup returns CDR1 GTSNPN and CDR2 SVGIG (reference sequence). In nucleotides, the CDR3 is TGTGCCTGGAGCTTTGAGACTAGCGGCTCCTACAATGAGCAGTTCTTC. Translated: CAWSFETSGSYNEQFF.

V and J are TRBV6-1 and TRBJ2-7, with D possibly called TRBD1 or TRBD2 (6 bases each). This CDR3 comprises 13 residues. Trimming took off 11 bases at V and 6 bases at J, with 20 bases between the two ends. Per germline, CDR1 MNHNS and CDR2 SASEGT. CDR3 sequence (DNA): TGTGCCGGAGGGACGGGGACATCCCCCGAGCAGTACTTC. Its translation is CAGGTGTSPEQYF.

This clone was picked up a small number of times. The genes are TRBV4-3 and TRBJ1-2; D remains unclear. The germline V gene has CDR1 LGHNA and CDR2 YSLEER. Trimming removed 0 bases from V and 3 bases from J, with 8 bases in between. CDR3 length: 14 residues. The CDR3 is CASSQERQDYGYTF. The DNA for the CDR3 is TGCGCCAGCAGCCAAGAGCGGCAGGACTATGGCTACACCTTC.

This clone has only a few counts. The chain combines TRBV2 with TRBJ2-7; D ambiguous. This CDR3 spans 12 amino acids. The V end was cut by 4 bases, the J end by 2 bases, with 6 bases between. Germline CDR1 reads SNHLY; CDR2 reads FYNNEI. The CDR3 bases are TGTGCCAGCAGTGGGCAGGCCTACGAGCAGTACTTC. It specifies CASSGQAYEQYF.

The chain links TRBV5-6 to TRBJ1-1; D uncertain. The CDR3 covers 15 residues. Trimming took off 0 bases at V and 1 base at J, with 10 bases between the two ends. Germline values: CDR1 SGHDT, CDR2 YYEEEE. Here the CDR3 DNA reads TGTGCCAGCAGCTTGGGTGGGGTTTGGAACACTGAAGCTTTCTTT. Translated: CASSLGGVWNTEAFF.

This clone has a handful of counts. The gene calls are TRBV7-9 and TRBJ2-7, with 13 bases that match TRBD2. The CDR3 runs 16 residues. With 1 base clipped from V and 5 bases from J, the junction kept 5 bases outside the gene matches. Per germline, CDR1 SEHNR and CDR2 FQNEAQ (reference sequence). CDR3 bases: TGTGCCAGCAGCTTAGGAGGCGGACTAGCGGGGGACGAGCAGTACTTC. This sequence encodes CASSLGGGLAGDEQYF.

The V and J genes are TRBV19 and TRBJ2-1, with 7 positions matching TRBD1. The CDR3 loop spans 14 amino acids. J gave up 6 bases and V 5 bases, and 7 bases lay outside the gene matches. Germline V gene sequence: CDR1 LNHDA, CDR2 SQIVND (reference sequence). CDR3 sequence: CASSRDRDFNEQFF. CDR3 coding DNA: TGTGCCAGTAGTCGGGACAGAGACTTCAATGAGCAGTTCTTC.

This sequence joins TRBV4-1 and TRBJ1-6; D unclear. The V end was cut by 0 bases, the J end by 7 bases, with 7 bases between. Germline V gene data show CDR1 as MGHRA and CDR2 as YSYEKL. This CDR3 is 14 amino acids long. CDR3 residues: CASSQDLTNSPLHF. DNA for the CDR3: TGCGCCAGCAGCCAAGATCTGACGAATTCACCCCTCCACTTT.

The chain recombines TRBV6-6 with TRBJ1-5; D perhaps matches TRBD1 (6 bases). The CDR3 runs 15 residues. The V end was cut by 5 bases, the J end by 2 bases, with 13 bases between. From germline, CDR1 is MNHNY and CDR2 SVGAGI (reference sequence). The chain's CDR3 is CASSTHHRGNQPQHF. DNA for the CDR3: TGTGCCAGCAGTACCCATCACAGGGGCAATCAGCCCCAGCATTTT.

This sequence joins TRBV30 and TRBJ1-4; D unclear. There are 12 residues in the CDR3. The V gene's germline CDR1 is GTSNPN and CDR2 SVGIG (reference sequence). Deletions cut 3 bases from V and 5 bases from J, with 7 bases between. CDR3 loop: CAWSEGNEKLFF. The CDR3 DNA reads as TGTGCCTGGAGCGAGGGCAATGAAAAACTGTTTTTT.

The chain links TRBV4-3 to TRBJ2-7; 13 nucleotides match TRBD2. With V trimmed by 3 bases and J by 6 bases, 5 bases remained unmatched. The germline gives CDR1 LGHNA, CDR2 YSLEER. The CDR3 spans 15 residues. CDR3 coding DNA: TGCGCCAGCAGCCACGAACTAGCGGGGGGGCTCGAGCAGTACTTC. This encodes CASSHELAGGLEQYF.

The rearrangement uses TRBV27 and TRBJ2-3; D is ambiguous. Trimming cost V 1 base and J 4 bases, with 6 bases left between them. The CDR3 has 13 residues. Germline CDR1 reads MNHEY; CDR2 reads SMNVEV (reference sequence). For the CDR3, the DNA is TGTGCCAGCAGTTTATACTGGCCAGATACGCAGTATTTT. It codes for CASSLYWPDTQYF.

The chain has TRBV6-5 and TRBJ1-4; tentatively, D is TRBD1 (6 bases). CDR3 length: 13 residues. The germline V and J ends were trimmed by 9 bases and 4 bases, with 12 bases remaining between them. Germline V gene lookup returns CDR1 MNHEY and CDR2 SVGAGI. The CDR3 region is CASTQGFNEKLFF. The CDR3 nucleotides are TGTGCCAGTACACAGGGTTTTAATGAAAAACTGTTTTTT.

The chain couples TRBV6-6 to TRBJ1-2; 9 nucleotides match TRBD1. Germline trimming cut 4 bases from V and 5 bases from J; bases unmatched to any gene: 2. The CDR3 spans 13 residues. Germline V lookup: CDR1 MNHNY, CDR2 SVGAGI (reference sequence). The CDR3 region is CASSLTGGYGYTF. The CDR3 region has the DNA TGTGCCAGCAGTTTGACAGGGGGATATGGCTACACCTTC.

This chain links TRBV4-2 with TRBJ2-5; 9 nucleotides align to TRBD2. The V gene's germline CDR1 is LGHNA and CDR2 YNFKEQ. The CDR3 has 16 residues. The J segment lost 1 base and the V segment lost 4 bases, leaving 7 bases of the junction unmatched. The CDR3 coding sequence is TGTGCCAGCAGCCTACGAGCGGGAGGCGGCCAAGAGACCCAGTACTTC. Translating gives CASSLRAGGGQETQYF.

Notes on this clone: The sample holds other DNA sequences that translate to the same CDR3. The chain carries TRBV27 and TRBJ1-2; D uncertain. The germline V and J ends were trimmed by 2 bases and 8 bases, with 9 bases remaining between them. This CDR3 spans 12 amino acids. Germline V gives CDR1 MNHEY, CDR2 SMNVEV (reference sequence). For the CDR3, the DNA is TGTGCCAGCAGTTTAAGAGGGTACGGCTACACCTTC. It codes for CASSLRGYGYTF.

This chain uses TRBV7-8 with TRBJ2-5; D is perhaps TRBD2 (5 bases). This CDR3 comprises 14 residues. Germline assignment: CDR1 SGHVS and CDR2 FQNEAQ. The V and J ends lost 0 bases and 5 bases respectively, with 10 bases between them. The CDR3, as DNA: TGTGCCAGCAGCTTAGCGGGAGTGGGGGAGACCCAGTACTTC. Its translation: CASSLAGVGETQYF.